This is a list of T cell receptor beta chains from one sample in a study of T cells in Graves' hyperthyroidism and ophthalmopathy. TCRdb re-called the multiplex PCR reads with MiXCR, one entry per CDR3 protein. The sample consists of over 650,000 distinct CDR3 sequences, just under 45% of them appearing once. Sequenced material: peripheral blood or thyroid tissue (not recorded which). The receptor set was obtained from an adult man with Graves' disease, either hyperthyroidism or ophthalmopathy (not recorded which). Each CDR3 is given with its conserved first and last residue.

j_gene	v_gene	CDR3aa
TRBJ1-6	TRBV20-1	CSATGLETSSYNSPLHF
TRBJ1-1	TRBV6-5	CASSTETGKVTEAFF
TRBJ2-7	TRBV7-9	CASSLEGGDWEQYF
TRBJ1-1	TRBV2	CASILQQNTEAFF
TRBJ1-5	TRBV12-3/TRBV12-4	CARPSGYNQPQHF
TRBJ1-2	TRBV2	CASNLDRGFGNTF
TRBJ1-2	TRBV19	CAGWGSYGYTF
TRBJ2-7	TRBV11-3	CASNHDRGIDEQYF
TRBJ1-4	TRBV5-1	CASSLASGRGEKLFF
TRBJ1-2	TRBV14	CASSQAPSGYTF
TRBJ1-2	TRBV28	CASSLASGLGYGYTF
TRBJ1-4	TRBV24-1	CATSDGALGGSGKLFF
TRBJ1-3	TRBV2	CASSAVGNTIYF
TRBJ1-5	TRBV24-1	CAIGGQDQPQHF
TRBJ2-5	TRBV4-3	CASSQDLDAGTQYF
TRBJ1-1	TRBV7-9	CASSLVGIEAFF
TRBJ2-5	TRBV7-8	CASIPGVQETQYF
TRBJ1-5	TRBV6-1	CASSLVRGQPQHF
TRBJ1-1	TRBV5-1	CASSLVARGLGDTEAFF
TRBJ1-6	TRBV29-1	CSLVRPGSSYNSPLHF
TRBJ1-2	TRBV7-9	CASSSPGTLAYYGYTF
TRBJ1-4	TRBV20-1	CSANDRVGEKLFF
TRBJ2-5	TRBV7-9	CASSSKSVETQCF
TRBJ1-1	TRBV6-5	CASSTNRGRDTEAFF
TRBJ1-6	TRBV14	CASGAGGGSPLHF
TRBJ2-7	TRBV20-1	CSASDRGLYEQYF
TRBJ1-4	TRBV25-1	CASSEYGTGREKLFF
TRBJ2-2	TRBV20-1	CSATPLPRNTGELFF
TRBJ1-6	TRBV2	CASSEEQFNSPLHF
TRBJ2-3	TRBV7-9	CASNPSGLAVTSTDTQYF
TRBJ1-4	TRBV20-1	CSAMGPTNEKLFF
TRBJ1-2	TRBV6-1	CASSLSGSPNYGYTF
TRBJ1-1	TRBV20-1	CSARSRTGTANTEAFF
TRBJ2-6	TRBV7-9	CASSQLREGANVLTF
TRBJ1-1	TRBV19	CASRSTLNTEAFF
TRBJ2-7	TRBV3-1	CASSQDNYEQYF
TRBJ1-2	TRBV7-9	CASSPDTESYGYTF
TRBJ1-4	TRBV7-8	CASSSTTGQNEKLFF
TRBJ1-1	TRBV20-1	CSASYGGNTEAFF
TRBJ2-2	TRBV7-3	CASSRRGGRGELFF
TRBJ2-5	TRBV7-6	CASSLSFQETQYF